This T cell receptor (beta chain) emerged from a study of T cell repertoires in cytomegalovirus infection. TCRdb used MiXCR to reprocess the reads, holding one entry per CDR3 protein. Seen here are tens of thousands of distinct CDR3 sequences, about 20% observed once, and the top ten hold roughly 63%. This clonotype was recorded a few times. What it recognizes is unknown. Germline V gives CDR1 SGHNT, CDR2 YYREEE (reference sequence). V was pared by 5 bases and J by 4 bases, with 18 bases between. This CDR3 region has 15 residues. Study-wide results and caveats: It was HLA-C-restricted CMV-specific TCR beta clonotypes that dominated the response ex vivo. Cumulative frequency (of public TCR beta family members) identified carriers of CMV plus the relevant HLA.

Material: CD8+ T cells from cultured PBMCs, obtained from culture after CMV antigen stimulation. This clonotype originated in a human donor in good health (CMV status not recorded). Some clones in this sample may be carry-over from other donors' samples. The V and J genes are TRBV5-4 and TRBJ2-5; D may be TRBD2 (5 bases). This CDR3 reads CASRPTSLAVETQYF. DNA of the CDR3: TGTGCCAGCAGGCCCACTAGTCTCGCAGTAGAGACCCAGTACTTC.